This T cell receptor (beta chain) was identified in a study of blood T cell repertoires in COVID-19. How the authors handled the data: Amplified reference gene primers provided the basis for estimating nucleated cell counts. Sequencing used immunoSEQ multiplex PCR; TCRdb keeps in-frame clones, though not all of them. Clone size and V and J calls were adopted from that table, with D and trimming inferred from the DNA. The table has 200,000 or so clones, 65% to 90% seen once. Germline V gives CDR1 SGHNT, CDR2 YENEEA. This CDR3 spans 14 amino acids. Trimming took 5 bases from V and 5 from J, leaving 12 bases between them. This clone has more than one count but fewer than ten.

This clonotype was obtained from a woman aged 40-49 years with acute COVID-19. What was sequenced was PBMCs or T cells enriched from blood (not recorded which). The chain carries TRBV11-3 and TRBJ1-4, with no clear D. The CDR3 spells CASSAFSENEKLFF. CDR3 in DNA: TGTGCCAGCAGCGCCTTTAGCGAGAATGAAAAACTGTTTTTT.